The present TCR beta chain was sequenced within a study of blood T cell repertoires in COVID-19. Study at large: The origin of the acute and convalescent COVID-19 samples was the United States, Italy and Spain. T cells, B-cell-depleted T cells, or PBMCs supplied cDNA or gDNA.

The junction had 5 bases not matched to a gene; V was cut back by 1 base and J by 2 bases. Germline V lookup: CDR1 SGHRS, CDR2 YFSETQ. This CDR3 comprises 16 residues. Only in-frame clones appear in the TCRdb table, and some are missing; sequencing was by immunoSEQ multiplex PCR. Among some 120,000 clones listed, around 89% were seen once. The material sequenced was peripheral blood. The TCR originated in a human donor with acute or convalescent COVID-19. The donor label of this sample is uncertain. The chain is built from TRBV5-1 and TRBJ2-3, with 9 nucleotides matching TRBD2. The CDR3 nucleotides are TGCGCCAGCAGCTTGAGGGCTAGCGGGACCACAGATACGCAGTATTTT. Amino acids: CASSLRASGTTDTQYF.